Following are 4 T cell receptor beta chains from one sample sequenced in a study of cytomegalovirus exposure and HLA in healthy donors. The method was immunoSEQ multiplex PCR; TCRdb's version includes in-frame clones alone and lacks a portion of them. Altogether 250,000 to 350,000 clones are present, 88% being singletons, with the ten largest covering around 0.92%. The sample comprised PBMCs. The receptors stem from a young woman in good health and CMV-seronegative.

The chain combines TRBV6-5 with TRBJ1-1; 7 nucleotides match TRBD1. The CDR3 is 13 amino acids. The V gene's germline CDR1 is MNHEY and CDR2 SVGAGI. The V and J ends lost 8 bases and 10 bases, in that order; junction bases with no gene match: 13. CDR3: CASGYLGGPGAFF. The CDR3 DNA follows: TGTGCCAGCGGCTACTTAGGGGGCCCTGGAGCTTTCTTT.

A word on this clone: A read error may produce the germline difference seen at one junction end. The V and J genes are TRBV7-7 and TRBJ2-5; a possible D gene is TRBD2 (6 bases). This CDR3 contains 13 residues. CDR1 SSHAT and CDR2 FNYEAQ come from the germline V gene (reference sequence). The CDR3 DNA sequence: TGTGCTAGCAAGCCGGGAGATCAAGAGACCCAGTACTTC. This encodes CASKPGDQETQYF.

This chain links TRBV2 with TRBJ1-5; D remains ambiguous. Trimming removed 3 bases from V and 0 bases from J, with 9 bases in between. Per germline, CDR1 SNHLY and CDR2 FYNNEI. The length of the CDR3 is 15 residues. The CDR3 DNA reads as TGTGCCAGCAGTGATCGGGGAACTAGCAATCAGCCCCAGCATTTT. Residues: CASSDRGTSNQPQHF.

The chain joins TRBV5-1 to TRBJ2-1; TRBD1 matches 9 bases. Germline lookup yields CDR1 SGHRS and CDR2 YFSETQ. The length of the CDR3 is 17 residues. V was pared by 4 bases and J by 5 bases, with 13 bases of the junction left unmatched. In DNA, the CDR3 is TGCGCCAGCAGCCCTTCAATTCGGGACAGGGTGGACAATGAGCAGTTCTTC. Amino acid sequence: CASSPSIRDRVDNEQFF.